A selection of T cell receptor beta chains follows, all from one sample in a study of CD8 T cells in Susac syndrome. TCRdb redid the calling of the immunoSEQ multiplex PCR reads with MiXCR, one entry per CDR3 protein. The repertoire includes 250,000 or so distinct CDR3 sequences, around 93% of them detected once, and 0.07% to 0.09% sits in the top ten. The sequencing input was CD4+ T cells from PBMCs. Receptor source: a human donor with multiple sclerosis. The CDR3 runs from the conserved cysteine through the conserved F or W. Fields, in order: D gene, J gene, clone size, V gene, CDR3 length, CDR3 protein, CDR3 DNA. D genes are given only for firm matches. Only part of the rows carry a size: once, few, many, or a class if the clone is expanded.

D: NA; J: TRBJ1-1; size: NA; V: TRBV4-1; length: 14; CDR3: CASSQGIQNTEAFF; DNA: TGCGCCAGCAGCCAAGGAATACAGAACACTGAAGCTTTCTTT
D: NA; J: TRBJ1-1; size: NA; V: TRBV18; length: 15; CDR3: CASSPVNSVNTEAFF; DNA: TGTGCCAGCTCACCCGTTAACAGCGTTAACACTGAAGCTTTCTTT
D: TRBD1; J: TRBJ1-1; size: NA; V: TRBV19; length: 16; CDR3: CASSPGQGMRDTEAFF; DNA: TGTGCCAGTAGTCCTGGACAGGGGATGAGGGACACTGAAGCTTTCTTT
D: TRBD1; J: TRBJ2-6; size: NA; V: TRBV18; length: 18; CDR3: CASSPLAGGASGANVLTF; DNA: TGTGCCAGCTCACCACTCGCAGGGGGCGCCTCTGGGGCCAACGTCCTGACTTTC
D: TRBD1; J: TRBJ1-6; size: NA; V: TRBV6-2/TRBV6-3; length: 15; CDR3: CASSLPPGQASPLHF; DNA: TGTGCCAGCAGCCTCCCCCCGGGACAGGCATCACCCCTCCACTTT
D: NA; J: TRBJ2-7; size: NA; V: TRBV19; length: 14; CDR3: CASRPRTDSYEQYF; DNA: TGTGCCAGTCGTCCCCGGACAGATTCCTACGAGCAGTACTTC
D: NA; J: TRBJ2-2; size: NA; V: TRBV4-2; length: 14; CDR3: CASSQDQNTGELFF; DNA: TGTGCCAGCAGCCAAGATCAAAACACCGGGGAGCTGTTTTTT
D: NA; J: TRBJ1-5; size: once; V: TRBV7-9; length: 16; CDR3: CASSLAGQGSNQPQHF; DNA: TGTGCCAGCAGCTTAGCAGGGCAGGGGAGCAATCAGCCCCAGCATTTT
D: NA; J: TRBJ2-3; size: NA; V: TRBV7-2; length: 14; CDR3: CASSYSLSTDTQYF; DNA: TGTGCCAGCAGCTACTCGCTGTCCACAGATACGCAGTATTTT
D: TRBD1; J: TRBJ1-1; size: NA; V: TRBV5-1; length: 14; CDR3: CASSRQGSNTEAFF; DNA: TGCGCCAGCAGCCGACAGGGGTCAAACACTGAAGCTTTCTTT
D: TRBD1; J: TRBJ2-7; size: NA; V: TRBV20-1; length: 13; CDR3: CSARGQPIFEQYF; DNA: TGCAGTGCTAGGGGACAGCCTATCTTCGAGCAGTACTTC
D: TRBD1; J: TRBJ1-5; size: NA; V: TRBV29-1; length: 13; CDR3: CSVGMGQGQPQHF; DNA: TGCAGCGTTGGGATGGGACAGGGCCAGCCCCAGCATTTT
D: NA; J: TRBJ2-2; size: NA; V: TRBV28; length: 12; CDR3: CASRLGSRELFF; DNA: TGTGCCAGCAGACTTGGGAGTCGGGAGCTGTTTTTT
D: TRBD2; J: TRBJ2-1; size: NA; V: TRBV4-1; length: 18; CDR3: CASSQTDMGLAGGNEQFF; DNA: TGCGCCAGCAGCCAGACTGACATGGGACTAGCGGGGGGCAATGAGCAGTTCTTC
D: NA; J: TRBJ1-4; size: NA; V: TRBV20-1; length: 13; CDR3: CSARDGDNEKLFF; DNA: TGCAGTGCTAGAGATGGGGATAATGAAAAACTGTTTTTT
D: TRBD1; J: TRBJ1-2; size: NA; V: TRBV7-9; length: 15; CDR3: CASSAGTAQNYGYTF; DNA: TGTGCCAGCAGCGCGGGGACAGCACAGAACTATGGCTACACCTTC
D: TRBD2; J: TRBJ2-5; size: NA; V: TRBV12-3/TRBV12-4; length: 17; CDR3: CASTQGLAGGLQETQYF; DNA: TGTGCCAGCACCCAGGGACTAGCGGGGGGCCTTCAAGAGACCCAGTACTTC
D: TRBD1; J: TRBJ2-5; size: NA; V: TRBV9; length: 15; CDR3: CASSEGGLDQETQYF; DNA: TGTGCCAGCAGCGAAGGGGGCCTGGATCAAGAGACCCAGTACTTC
D: TRBD2; J: TRBJ2-5; size: NA; V: TRBV4-2; length: 18; CDR3: CASSQDPSSQRGTETQYF; DNA: TGTGCCAGCAGCCAAGACCCGTCTTCGCAGCGGGGGACGGAGACCCAGTACTTC
D: TRBD1; J: TRBJ1-2; size: NA; V: TRBV5-4; length: 13; CDR3: CASSRTGGNGYTF; DNA: TGTGCCAGCAGCCGGACAGGGGGAAATGGCTACACCTTC
D: NA; J: TRBJ1-5; size: NA; V: TRBV7-9; length: 14; CDR3: CASSLGARAGPQHF; DNA: TGTGCCAGCAGCTTGGGCGCCAGGGCAGGGCCCCAGCATTTT
D: NA; J: TRBJ1-3; size: NA; V: TRBV3-1; length: 15; CDR3: CASSQDYREGNTIYF; DNA: TGTGCCAGCAGCCAAGATTACAGGGAAGGAAACACCATATATTTT
D: TRBD1; J: TRBJ1-1; size: NA; V: TRBV6-5; length: 15; CDR3: CASSYRGLKNTEAFF; DNA: TGTGCCAGCAGTTACAGGGGGCTGAAGAACACTGAAGCTTTCTTT
D: NA; J: TRBJ1-1; size: NA; V: TRBV28; length: 12; CDR3: CASSPRITEAFF; DNA: TGTGCCAGCAGTCCGAGAATCACTGAAGCTTTCTTT
D: NA; J: TRBJ1-2; size: NA; V: TRBV2; length: 13; CDR3: CASRTSTLGGYTF; DNA: TGTGCCAGCAGGACCTCTACCCTTGGTGGCTACACCTTC
D: TRBD2; J: TRBJ2-1; size: NA; V: TRBV12-3/TRBV12-4; length: 14; CDR3: CASTPAGGYNEQFF; DNA: TGTGCCAGCACTCCAGCGGGGGGGTACAATGAGCAGTTCTTC
D: TRBD1; J: TRBJ2-1; size: once; V: TRBV24-1; length: 12; CDR3: CATSDRTGKEFF; DNA: TGTGCCACCAGTGATCGGACAGGGAAGGAGTTCTTC
D: NA; J: TRBJ2-5; size: NA; V: TRBV24-1; length: 15; CDR3: CATSDSGTFQETQYF; DNA: TGTGCCACCAGTGACTCCGGGACGTTCCAAGAGACCCAGTACTTC
D: NA; J: TRBJ1-1; size: NA; V: TRBV7-2; length: 13; CDR3: CASSLGVGAEAFF; DNA: TGTGCCAGCAGCTTAGGGGTGGGGGCTGAAGCTTTCTTT
D: TRBD2; J: TRBJ2-5; size: NA; V: TRBV5-6; length: 16; CDR3: CASSADGGALSETQYF; DNA: TGTGCCAGCAGCGCGGACGGGGGGGCCCTGTCAGAGACCCAGTACTTC
D: TRBD1; J: TRBJ2-2; size: NA; V: TRBV5-4; length: 16; CDR3: CASSQQQGADTGELFF; DNA: TGTGCCAGCAGCCAACAACAGGGGGCGGACACCGGGGAGCTGTTTTTT
D: NA; J: TRBJ1-2; size: NA; V: TRBV5-4; length: 15; CDR3: CASSLGTRPNYGYTF; DNA: TGTGCCAGCAGCTTAGGAACAAGGCCTAACTATGGCTACACCTTC
D: NA; J: TRBJ1-1; size: NA; V: TRBV12-3/TRBV12-4; length: 16; CDR3: CASSLFGPGGNTEAFF; DNA: TGTGCCAGCAGTTTATTTGGCCCGGGCGGGAACACTGAAGCTTTCTTT
D: TRBD1; J: TRBJ1-1; size: NA; V: TRBV5-4; length: 15; CDR3: CASSSLGTGMPEAFF; DNA: TGTGCCAGCAGCTCTCTCGGGACAGGTATGCCTGAAGCTTTCTTT
D: NA; J: TRBJ2-7; size: NA; V: TRBV7-8; length: 14; CDR3: CASSSNRFTYEQYF; DNA: TGTGCCAGCAGCTCCAACAGGTTTACCTACGAGCAGTACTTC
D: NA; J: TRBJ1-1; size: NA; V: TRBV6-6; length: 14; CDR3: CASSSHRGNTEAFF; DNA: TGTGCCAGCAGTTCCCACAGAGGCAACACTGAAGCTTTCTTT
D: TRBD1; J: TRBJ2-1; size: NA; V: TRBV4-1; length: 15; CDR3: CASSQTGTAYNEQFF; DNA: TGCGCCAGCAGCCAGACCGGGACAGCTTACAATGAGCAGTTCTTC
D: TRBD2; J: TRBJ2-2; size: once; V: TRBV3-1; length: 16; CDR3: CASSPGDYSNTGELFF; DNA: TGTGCCAGCAGCCCGGGGGACTACTCGAACACCGGGGAGCTGTTTTTT
D: NA; J: TRBJ2-7; size: NA; V: TRBV5-6; length: 13; CDR3: CASSSTGRYEQYF; DNA: TGTGCCAGCAGCTCGACTGGCCGATACGAGCAGTACTTC
D: NA; J: TRBJ2-4; size: NA; V: TRBV7-9; length: 13; CDR3: CASSFQGSNIQYF; DNA: TGTGCCAGCAGCTTCCAGGGGTCAAACATTCAGTACTTC
D: NA; J: TRBJ2-1; size: NA; V: TRBV15; length: 13; CDR3: CATSRGTSYEQFF; DNA: TGTGCCACCAGCAGAGGTACTAGCTATGAGCAGTTCTTC
D: NA; J: TRBJ1-1; size: once; V: TRBV19; length: 17; CDR3: CASSIGFQGWANTEAFF; DNA: TGTGCCAGTAGTATCGGATTCCAGGGCTGGGCGAACACTGAAGCTTTCTTT
D: NA; J: TRBJ2-2; size: NA; V: TRBV3-1; length: 12; CDR3: CASSQYTGELFF; DNA: TGTGCCAGCAGCCAGTACACCGGGGAGCTGTTTTTT
D: NA; J: TRBJ1-6; size: NA; V: TRBV6-2/TRBV6-3; length: 17; CDR3: CASSWATPPGYDSPLHF; DNA: TGTGCCAGCAGTTGGGCGACACCGCCCGGATATGATTCACCCCTCCACTTT
D: NA; J: TRBJ1-1; size: NA; V: TRBV20-1; length: 13; CDR3: CSGLRGVNTEAFF; DNA: TGCAGCGGTCTGAGGGGCGTAAACACTGAAGCTTTCTTT
D: NA; J: TRBJ2-3; size: NA; V: TRBV5-1; length: 14; CDR3: CASSFGQSTDTQYF; DNA: TGCGCCAGCAGCTTTGGGCAAAGCACAGATACGCAGTATTTT
D: TRBD1; J: TRBJ2-3; size: NA; V: TRBV20-1; length: 17; CDR3: CSARGIRDRRNTDTQYF; DNA: TGCAGTGCTAGGGGGATTCGGGACAGGCGGAACACAGATACGCAGTATTTT
D: NA; J: TRBJ2-3; size: once; V: TRBV12-5; length: 12; CDR3: CASGSQADTQYF; DNA: TGTGCTAGTGGTTCACAGGCAGATACGCAGTATTTT
D: NA; J: TRBJ1-5; size: NA; V: TRBV7-8; length: 15; CDR3: CASSPTGAPNQPQHF; DNA: TGTGCCAGCAGCCCGACGGGGGCCCCCAATCAGCCCCAGCATTTT
D: NA; J: TRBJ1-1; size: NA; V: TRBV2; length: 14; CDR3: CASSEGARNTEAFF; DNA: TGTGCCAGCAGTGAAGGTGCGCGGAACACTGAAGCTTTCTTT
D: NA; J: TRBJ2-5; size: NA; V: TRBV7-2; length: 14; CDR3: CASSVQGSQETQYF; DNA: TGTGCCAGCAGCGTACAGGGCTCCCAAGAGACCCAGTACTTC
D: TRBD2; J: TRBJ2-2; size: NA; V: TRBV2; length: 14; CDR3: CASRGLAGAGELFF; DNA: TGTGCCAGCAGGGGACTAGCGGGAGCCGGGGAGCTGTTTTTT
D: NA; J: TRBJ2-1; size: NA; V: TRBV20-1; length: 12; CDR3: CSARRASNEQFF; DNA: TGCAGTGCTAGACGGGCCTCCAATGAGCAGTTCTTC